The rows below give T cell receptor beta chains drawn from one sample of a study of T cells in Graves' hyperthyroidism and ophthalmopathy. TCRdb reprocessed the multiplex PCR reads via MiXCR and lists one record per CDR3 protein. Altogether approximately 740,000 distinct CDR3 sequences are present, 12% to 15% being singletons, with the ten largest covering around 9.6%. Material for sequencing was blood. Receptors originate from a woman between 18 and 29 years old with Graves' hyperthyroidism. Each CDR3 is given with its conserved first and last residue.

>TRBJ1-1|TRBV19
CASSTKGPGWDTEAFF
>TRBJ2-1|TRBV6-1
CASRPRQGHNEQFF
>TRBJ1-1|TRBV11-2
CASSSLRQMNTEAFF
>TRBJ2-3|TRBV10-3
CAIRTRPADTQYF
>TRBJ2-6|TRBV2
CASTRLGASGANVLTF
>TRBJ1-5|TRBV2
CASSKAYMQPQHF
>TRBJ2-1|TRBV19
CASSWTSGRHSSYNEQFF
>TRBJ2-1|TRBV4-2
CASSHPPQRGSSYNEQFF
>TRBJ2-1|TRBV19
CASSSGRTAYNEQFF
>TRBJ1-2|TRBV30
CAWSEDTPNYGYTF
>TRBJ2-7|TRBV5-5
CASSLVVAGVYEQYF
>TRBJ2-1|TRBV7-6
CASSLGIAEGSSYNEQFF
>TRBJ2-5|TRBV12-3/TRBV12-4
CASRIGTGGEETQYF
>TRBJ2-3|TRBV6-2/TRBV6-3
CASTTRRGVDTQYF
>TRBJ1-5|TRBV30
CAWGRVSNQPQHF
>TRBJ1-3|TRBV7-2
CASSLATGQGNTIYF
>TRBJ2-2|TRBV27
CASSSTPYTTGELFF
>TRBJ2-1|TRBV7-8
CASSQTGVDYNEQFF
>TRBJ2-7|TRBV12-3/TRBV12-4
CASSLPNSDEQYF
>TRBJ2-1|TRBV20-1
CSASAGTSGRATYNEQFF
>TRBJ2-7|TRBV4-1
CASSQGPGSYEQYF
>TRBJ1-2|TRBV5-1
CASSSHGDGYTF
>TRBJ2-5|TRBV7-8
CASNALQGEVETQYF
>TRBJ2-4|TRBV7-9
CASSSTTGSGENIQYF
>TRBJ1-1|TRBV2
CASRGEPNTEAFF
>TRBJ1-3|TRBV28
CASSFPPWGGQISGNTIYF
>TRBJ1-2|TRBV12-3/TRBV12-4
CASSLDRTGTYGYTF
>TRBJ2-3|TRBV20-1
CSAGLRDRGADTQYF
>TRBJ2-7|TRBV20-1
CSAGLAGMEDEQYF
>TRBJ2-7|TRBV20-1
CTWLAGSYEQYF
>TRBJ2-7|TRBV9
CASSEKTGGYEQYF
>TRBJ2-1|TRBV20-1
CSALRLSGSLYNEQFF
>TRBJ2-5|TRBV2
CASIQTPYQETQYF
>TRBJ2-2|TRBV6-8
CASSFRDRGLGEELFF
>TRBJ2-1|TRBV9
CASSDGLVWTNEQFF